These 20 T cell receptor delta chains came from one sample sequenced in a study of γδ T cells in repeated Plasmodium falciparum infection. Gammadelta T cells were flow-sorted from PBMC into Vgamma9/Vdelta2+ and Vdelta2-negative populations for bulk analysis. TCRdb used CATT to re-call clones from the multiplex PCR reads. The sample shows tens of thousands of delta-chain clones, over 1.5% of them seen only once. Specimen: gamma-delta T cells from blood. All receptors derive from a pool of human donors (malaria-infected and uninfected, not separated).

Of note for this clone: The translation of this DNA and the TCRdb protein of a much larger clone differ at residue 15, probably owing to a read error; the protein shown here is translated from the DNA. V gene TRDV3 combines with J gene TRDJ1; 11 bases map to TRDD3. Matching the DNA to germline supplied the J gene, which TCRdb does not give. With V trimmed by 4 bases and J by 4 bases, 26 bases remained unmatched. The germline gives CDR1 TVYSNPD, CDR2 GDNSRS (reference sequence). This CDR3 has 20 amino acids. The CDR3 here is CASFSYVRAGGYLYIDKLIF. Here the CDR3 DNA reads TGTGCCTCTTTTTCCTACGTTCGGGCTGGGGGATACCTATACATCGATAAACTCATCTTT.

This clone showed up just a few times. A read error likely explains this, since a far larger clone differs by one base. Other DNA sequences in the same sample also yield this CDR3. This sequence joins TRDV2 and TRDJ1, with D uncertain. CDR1 and CDR2 from the germline V gene are GEAIGNYY and EKD. The CDR3 covers 16 residues. CDR3 sequence reads: CACDTEEEEGTDKLIF. CDR3 in DNA: TGTGCCTGTGACACCGAGGAAGAAGAGGGCACCGATAAACTCATTTTT.

This clone occurred many times. TCRdb assigns this DNA the protein of a much larger clone, which departs from its translation at residue 8; this likely reflects a read error, and the protein shown comes from translating the DNA. The gene calls are TRDV3 and TRDJ1, with 8 bases matching TRDD3. Germline CDR1 reads TVYSNPD; CDR2 reads GDNSRS (reference sequence). This CDR3 is 16 amino acids long. With 1 base clipped from V and 2 bases from J, the junction kept 12 bases outside the gene matches. The CDR3 coding sequence is TGTGCCTTTAATCCCCCTTGCCGGGGGATAACCGATAAACTCATCTTT. Protein sequence: CAFNPPCRGITDKLIF.

At least ten counts were recorded for this clone. The V call is TRDV1, the J call TRDJ1; 10 positions match TRDD3. Trimming at V came to 1 base and at J to 0 bases, leaving 17 bases not matched to a gene. The CDR3 has 21 amino acids. Germline CDR1 is TSWWSYY and CDR2 is QGS. The CDR3 is CALGERPGTGGSFSYTDKLIF. The DNA of the CDR3 is TGTGCTCTTGGGGAACGGCCAGGTACTGGGGGATCCTTCTCGTACACCGATAAACTCATCTTT.

This clone was recorded many times. TCRdb's listed protein matches a much larger clone and diverges from this DNA's translation at residue 10, likely through a read error; the protein shown comes from the DNA. The V call is TRDV1, the J call TRDJ1, with TRDD2 matching over 7 bases. The CDR3 totals 18 residues. The V and J ends lost 1 base and 0 bases, in that order; junction bases with no gene match: 11. Per germline, CDR1 TSWWSYY and CDR2 QGS. The CDR3, as DNA: TGTGCTCTTGGGGAACCGGCCTTCCTGCTCTATTACACCGATAAACTCATCTTT. Translation: CALGEPAFLLYYTDKLIF.

A word on this clone: The protein in TCRdb stems from a much larger clone and differs at residue 14 from this DNA's translation, likely a read error; here the protein is translated from the DNA. V usage is TRDV3 and J usage is TRDJ1; 8 bases fit TRDD3. With 4 bases clipped from V and 0 bases from J, the junction kept 31 bases outside the gene matches. CDR3 length equals 22 residues. CDR1 is TVYSNPD, CDR2 GDNSRS, per germline (reference sequence). In DNA form, the CDR3 reads TGTGCCTCACCCCTCCCCTACTTGATTACTGGGGGGTCCCTCCTGTACACCGATAAACTCATCTTT. Residues: CASPLPYLITGGSLLYTDKLIF.

This clone has a handful of counts. The TCRdb record carries a much larger clone's protein, which differs from this DNA's translation at residue 13; a read error is the likely cause, and the protein listed here is the DNA translation. V is TRDV1 and J is TRDJ1; 9 bases are shared with TRDD3. Matching the DNA to germline supplied the J gene, which TCRdb does not give. The CDR3 runs to 25 residues. CDR1 TSWWSYY and CDR2 QGS come from the germline V gene. V shed 2 bases, J shed 0 bases, and the junction held 31 bases outside the gene matches. DNA of the CDR3: TGTGCTCTTGGGGAAGCGGGCCTACACCTGGGGGATGGAGTGAGGAGGCCATTGTACACCGATAAACTCATCTTT. Translation: CALGEAGLHLGDGVRRPLYTDKLIF.

This clone has a count of ten or more. The gene calls are TRDV1 and TRDJ1; 11 positions agree with TRDD3. With V trimmed by 2 bases and J by 0 bases, 32 bases remained unmatched. Germline-derived CDR1 and CDR2 are TSWWSYY and QGS. CDR3 length: 26 residues. CDR3 bases: TGTGCTCTTGGGGAATTTGGGGCCTACCACCATAGATACTGGGGGATAGTCGACCTGTACACCGATAAACTCATCTTT. Protein: CALGEFGAYHHRYWGIVDLYTDKLIF.

In regard to this clone: TCRdb assigns this DNA the protein of a much larger clone, which departs from its translation at residue 9; this likely reflects a read error, and the protein shown comes from translating the DNA. This rearrangement joins TRDV1 to TRDJ1; TRDD3 matches at 10 bases. No J segment appears in TCRdb, so it was assigned here by matching the sequence to germline. CDR3 length: 19 residues. After removal of 0 bases from V and 4 bases from J, the junction contained 14 bases not matched to a gene. The germline gives CDR1 TSWWSYY, CDR2 QGS. DNA for the CDR3: TGTGCTCTTGGGGAACTGGGTTCTGGGGGGATACGAGACGGCGATAAACTCATCTTT. Translation gives CALGELGSGGIRDGDKLIF.

In this sample, this clone turned up many times. V is TRDV1 and J is TRDJ1, with 12 bases aligning to TRDD3. The CDR3 is 22 residues long. Germline CDR1 is TSWWSYY and CDR2 is QGS. With 0 bases clipped from V and 0 bases from J, the junction kept 17 bases outside the gene matches. The CDR3 protein is CALGELCKSYWGIQGYTDKLIF. The CDR3 DNA is TGTGCTCTTGGGGAACTCTGTAAGTCCTACTGGGGGATACAGGGCTACACCGATAAACTCATCTTT.

This clone was counted at least ten times. This likely came from a read error, as a far larger clone is one base away. At the DNA level, this CDR3 is encoded by other sequences in the same sample as well. This sequence joins TRDV1 and TRDJ1; no firm D call. Trimming pared 4 bases from V and 2 bases from J, leaving 26 bases between. The CDR3 spans 19 residues. The germline gives CDR1 TSWWSYY, CDR2 QGS. The CDR3 is CALGGPQGVPRLGTDKLIF. For the CDR3, the DNA is TGTGCTCTTGGGGGACCACAAGGGGTGCCCCGCCTTGGAACCGATAAACTCATCTTT.

This clone has at least ten counts. The rearrangement joins TRDV1 to TRDJ1; 8 bases align to TRDD3. In germline, CDR1 is TSWWSYY, CDR2 QGS. There are 27 residues in the CDR3. Trimming cost V 0 bases and J 0 bases; bases outside gene matches: 36. The CDR3 nucleotides read TGTGCTCTTGGGGAACTAGAACCGGACTTCCAGTATGTACTGGGGGGAGAGGTCCTTTTGTACACCGATAAACTCATCTTT. It translates to CALGELEPDFQYVLGGEVLLYTDKLIF.

This clone occurred many times. The protein TCRdb gives is from a much larger clone and does not agree with this DNA's translation at residue 10, likely a read error; the protein shown here comes from the DNA. The V and J genes are TRDV1 and TRDJ2; no clear D. Germline V CDR1 and CDR2: TSWWSYY, QGS. This CDR3 contains 14 residues. Deletions cut 4 bases from V and 10 bases from J, with 16 bases between. This CDR3 reads CALGGSGSIEQLFF. CDR3 nucleotides: TGTGCTCTTGGGGGCTCCGGATCGATAGAACAACTCTTCTTT.

The sample holds a few counts of this clone. The protein given by TCRdb reflects a much larger clone and differs at residue 5 from this DNA's translation, likely from a read error; the protein shown is the DNA's translation. The chain uses TRDV2 and TRDJ2, with D perhaps TRDD3 (6 bases). CDR3 length: 13 residues. Trimming left V 3 bases short and J 4 bases short, with 8 bases between. Germline V lookup: CDR1 GEAIGNYY, CDR2 EKD. The CDR3 spells CACDSWGTAQLFF. Written as DNA, the CDR3 is TGTGCCTGTGACTCCTGGGGGACAGCACAACTCTTCTTT.

About this clone itself: TCRdb assigns this DNA the protein of a much larger clone, which departs from its translation at residue 15; this likely reflects a read error, and the protein shown comes from translating the DNA. This chain uses TRDV1 with TRDJ1; D remains unclear. The CDR3 is 18 residues long. Germline CDR1 TSWWSYY, CDR2 QGS. Trimming cost V 3 bases and J 10 bases, with 30 bases left between them. CDR3 sequence reads: CALGDPFPTYGVEFRLIF. The CDR3 DNA is TGTGCTCTTGGGGACCCCTTTCCCACTTACGGTGTGGAGTTTAGACTCATCTTT.

The sample holds a few counts of this clone. For this DNA, TCRdb reports the protein of a much larger clone, which diverges at residue 17, most likely from a read error; the protein presented here is translated directly from the DNA. The chain links TRDV1 to TRDJ1, with TRDD3 matching 9 bases. This CDR3 is built from 19 residues. Germline V gives CDR1 TSWWSYY, CDR2 QGS. In DNA, the CDR3 is TGTGCTCTTGGGGAAAGGATCACTAGGGGGATACCGCCCACCGATAAATTCATCTTT. Amino acids: CALGERITRGIPPTDKFIF.

Turning to this clone: TCRdb has a much larger clone's protein, which differs at residue 5 from the translation of this DNA, likely because of a read error; what is shown is the protein translated from the DNA. The chain's CDR3 is CALGVPFLTGSERRCTDKLIF. The DNA for the CDR3 is TGTGCTCTTGGGGTCCCCTTCCTGACCGGGTCTGAGAGACGTTGCACCGATAAACTCATCTTT. The V call is TRDV1, the J call TRDJ1; 7 nucleotides match TRDD2. TCRdb lists no J gene, so it was determined here by aligning the DNA to germline. The V and J ends lost 4 bases and 1 base, in that order; junction bases with no gene match: 24. Germline assignment: CDR1 TSWWSYY and CDR2 QGS. The CDR3 is 21 residues long.

This clone has more than one count but fewer than ten. A single base is all that separates this from a far larger clone, so a read error is likely. The same CDR3 is also encoded by other DNA sequences in this sample. V is TRDV2 and J is TRDJ1; 10 nucleotides agree with TRDD3. The J gene comes from matching the DNA to germline here; TCRdb lacks it. Germline values: CDR1 GEAIGNYY, CDR2 EKD. This CDR3 has 20 amino acids. The CDR3 DNA reads TGCGCCTGTGACAAACCTTCCTGCTGGGGGATAGAGAGGTACACCGATAAACTCATCTTT. Translated: CACDKPSCWGIERYTDKLIF.

This clone appeared a few times. The mismatch at residue 7 between this DNA's translation and the TCRdb protein of a much larger clone likely reflects a read error; the protein shown is translated from the DNA. The chain carries TRDV3 and TRDJ1, with D possibly matching TRDD2 (5 bases). Trimming removed 1 base from V and 4 bases from J, with 10 bases in between. The germline V gene has CDR1 TVYSNPD and CDR2 GDNSRS (reference sequence). The CDR3 totals 12 residues. The CDR3 loop is CAFKPYIDKLIF. The CDR3 nucleotides are TGTGCCTTTAAACCCTACATCGATAAACTCATCTTT.

Of note for this clone: This likely stems from a read error, as it lies one base from a far larger clone. Other DNA sequences in this specimen translate into the identical CDR3. The CDR3 region has the DNA TGTGCCTGCAAGCTCTACACTCCTTCCCGGGGACTTATCTACACCGATAAACTCATCTTT. Translation: CACKLYTPSRGLIYTDKLIF. This sequence joins TRDV2 and TRDJ1; D may be TRDD2 (6 bases). The CDR3 extends over 20 amino acids. V was pared by 7 bases and J by 0 bases, with 32 bases between. Per the germline V gene, CDR1 is GEAIGNYY and CDR2 is EKD.